This T cell receptor (beta chain) was captured by sequencing in a study of technical replicates of blood from several donors. TCRdb keeps only in-frame clones here, not all; method: immunoSEQ multiplex PCR. Of some 85,000 clones listed, around 94% are singletons. Germline loops: CDR1 PRHDT, CDR2 FYEKMQ (reference sequence). Unmatched junction bases numbered 12, after V lost 5 bases and J lost 6 bases. The CDR3 spans 17 residues. This TCR came from a human donor in good health. The chain joins TRBV13 to TRBJ2-7, with TRBD2 matching over 14 bases. The specimen sequenced was T cells isolated from PBMCs. The CDR3 reads CASSPQGTSGSGVEQYF. CDR3 coding DNA: TGTGCCAGCAGCCCTCAGGGGACTAGCGGGAGTGGAGTCGAGCAGTACTTC.